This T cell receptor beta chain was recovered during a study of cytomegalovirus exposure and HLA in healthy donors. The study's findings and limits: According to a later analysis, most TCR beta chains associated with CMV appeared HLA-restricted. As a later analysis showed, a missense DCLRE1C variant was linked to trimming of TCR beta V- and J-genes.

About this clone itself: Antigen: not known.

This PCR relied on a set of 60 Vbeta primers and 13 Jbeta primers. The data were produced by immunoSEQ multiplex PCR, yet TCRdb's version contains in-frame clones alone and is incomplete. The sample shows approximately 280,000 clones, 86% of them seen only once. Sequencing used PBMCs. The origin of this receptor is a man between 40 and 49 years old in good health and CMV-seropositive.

CDR3 residues: CASSLTSGRAFPGELFF. In nucleotides, the CDR3 is TGTGCCAGTAGTTTGACTAGCGGGAGGGCCTTCCCCGGGGAGCTGTTTTTT. V gene TRBV19 combines with J gene TRBJ2-2; TRBD2 matches at 14 bases. Germline V gives CDR1 LNHDA, CDR2 SQIVND (reference sequence). The trim removed 5 bases at V and 6 bases at J, leaving 8 bases unmatched. The CDR3 totals 17 residues.